This TCR beta chain was observed in a study of blood T cell repertoires in COVID-19. As originally analysed: Nucleated cell number was recorded as an estimate derived from reference gene primer amplification. The data were produced by immunoSEQ multiplex PCR, yet TCRdb's version contains in-frame clones alone and is incomplete. V and J calls and clone size are those listed in that table; D and trimming were worked out from the DNA. Among about 150,000 clones listed, 75% to 90% were seen once. This CDR3 is built from 16 residues. Losses at the gene ends were 6 bases for V and 2 bases for J; bases not matched to a gene: 7. From germline, CDR1 is SGHAT and CDR2 FQDESV (reference sequence).

The rearrangement links TRBV11-1 to TRBJ1-1, with 12 bases fitting TRBD1. The TCR sequence derives from a woman aged 55 to 70 with active or convalescent COVID-19. Sequencing input: peripheral blood. The CDR3 region is CASRSTGQGANTEAFF. As DNA, the CDR3 is TGTGCCAGCAGGTCAACGGGACAGGGGGCCAACACTGAAGCTTTCTTT.